The next 15 T cell receptor beta chains were all read from a single sample in a study of cytomegalovirus exposure and HLA in healthy donors. Clones were read by immunoSEQ multiplex PCR, and TCRdb kept only the in-frame ones, dropping some. This table has about 200,000 clones, 84% appearing once. The sequencing input was PBMCs. All receptors derive from a woman in her twenties or thirties in good health and CMV-seropositive.

The chain recombines TRBV7-2 with TRBJ2-7; a possible D gene is TRBD2 (5 bases). Trimming took off 3 bases at V and 7 bases at J, with 7 bases between the two ends. The CDR3 runs to 11 residues. Germline CDR1 and CDR2: SGHTA and FQGNSA. The CDR3 nucleotides read TGTGCCAGCAGCTTCACGGGGGAGCAGTACTTC. This encodes CASSFTGEQYF.

This chain uses TRBV6-6 with TRBJ2-1, with a tentative D call TRBD2 (5 bases). V lost 8 bases to trimming and J lost 2 bases, with 10 bases between them. The CDR3 totals 13 residues. Germline CDR1 and CDR2: MNHNY and SVGAGI (reference sequence). The CDR3 DNA reads TGTGCCAGCGGGAGCGCGACCTACAATGAGCAGTTCTTC. Residues: CASGSATYNEQFF.

This clone showed up many times. The V and J genes are TRBV6-4 and TRBJ2-2; D is possibly TRBD1 (5 bases). This CDR3 has 13 amino acids. From germline, CDR1 is MRHNA and CDR2 SNTAGT. The ends were cut back, 2 bases at V and 4 bases at J, with 5 bases in the middle. CDR3 protein: CASSDRGTGELFF. CDR3 sequence (DNA): TGTGCCAGCAGTGACAGGGGCACCGGGGAGCTGTTTTTT.

The chain uses TRBV2 and TRBJ2-5, with D perhaps matching TRBD2 (5 bases). V was clipped by 9 bases and J by 1 base, with 21 bases between them. The CDR3 has 16 amino acids. Germline V CDR1 and CDR2: SNHLY, FYNNEI. CDR3 nucleotides: TGTGCCAGTGAAAGGAGGCTCCTGAGGCTCCAAGAGACCCAGTACTTC. Protein sequence: CASERRLLRLQETQYF.

The chain uses TRBV25-1 and TRBJ1-1; D uncertain. The CDR3 covers 13 residues. The germline gives CDR1 MGHDK, CDR2 SYGVNS. The ends were cut back, 5 bases at V and 4 bases at J, with 11 bases in the middle. The CDR3 region is CASSRRGGTEAFF. DNA for the CDR3: TGTGCCAGCAGTAGGCGGGGAGGCACTGAAGCTTTCTTT. The full variable domain, its missing parts supplied by reference TRBV25-1 and TRBJ1-1, is EADIYQTPRYLVIGTGKKITLECSQTMGHDKMYWYQQDPGMELHLIHYSYGVNSTEKGDLSSESTVSRIRTEHFPLTLESARPSHTSQYLCASSRRGGTEAFFGQGTRLTVV.

The chain recombines TRBV5-1 with TRBJ1-1; D ambiguous. Between the trimmed V and J ends, which lost 1 base and 3 bases, there was a span of 10 bases. Germline V gives CDR1 SGHRS, CDR2 YFSETQ. The CDR3 is 14 amino acids. The CDR3 region is CASSLIGRDTEAFF. DNA of the CDR3: TGCGCCAGCAGCTTGATAGGGAGGGACACTGAAGCTTTCTTT.

CDR3 sequence: CSVVRNTEAFF. The CDR3 nucleotides are TGCAGCGTTGTCAGGAACACTGAAGCTTTCTTT. The V and J genes are TRBV29-1 and TRBJ1-1; no reliable D call. The ends were cut back, 4 bases at V and 1 base at J, with 4 bases in the middle. The CDR3 runs to 11 residues. CDR1 and CDR2 from the germline V gene are SQVTM and ANQGSEA.

This sequence joins TRBV4-2 and TRBJ2-7, with TRBD1 matching over 7 bases. With 5 bases clipped from V and 3 bases from J, the junction kept 13 bases outside the gene matches. This CDR3 contains 16 residues. In germline, CDR1 is LGHNA, CDR2 YNFKEQ. The chain's CDR3 is CASSFSGTVTYYEQYF. CDR3 nucleotide sequence: TGTGCCAGCAGCTTTTCCGGGACAGTTACTTACTACGAGCAGTACTTC.

V usage is TRBV19 and J usage is TRBJ1-5; a weak D match, TRBD1 (5 bases). Germline V gene lookup returns CDR1 LNHDA and CDR2 SQIVND (reference sequence). CDR3 size: 13 residues. V was shortened by 5 bases and J by 7 bases, with 12 bases between the two germline ends. The chain's CDR3 is CASSGRGGQPQHF. Written as DNA, the CDR3 is TGTGCCAGTAGTGGAAGGGGAGGCCAGCCCCAGCATTTT.

This clone was seen more than once but under ten times. This chain uses TRBV19 with TRBJ1-1, with D maybe TRBD1 (5 bases). The CDR3 is made up of 14 amino acids. Germline CDR1 is LNHDA and CDR2 is SQIVND (reference sequence). The V gene lost 7 bases and the J gene lost 2 bases, with 14 bases spanning the gap. The CDR3 is CASMMGGANTEAFF. DNA for the CDR3: TGTGCCAGTATGATGGGGGGAGCTAACACTGAAGCTTTCTTT.

This chain links TRBV4-2 with TRBJ1-3; TRBD1 might be the D (6 bases). V lost 4 bases and J 0 bases, leaving 10 bases between the germline ends. CDR3 length equals 15 residues. Looked up from germline, CDR1 is LGHNA and CDR2 is YNFKEQ. CDR3 region: CASSRPGASGNTIYF. The CDR3 bases are TGTGCCAGCAGCCGTCCAGGGGCCTCTGGAAACACCATATATTTT.

CDR3 loop: CASSRGRLTSYEQYF. CDR3 bases: TGTGCCAGCAGTCGCGGGAGGCTGACCTCCTACGAGCAGTACTTC. The chain employs TRBV2 and TRBJ2-7; 8 bases map to TRBD2. The length of the CDR3 is 15 residues. After removal of 5 bases from V and 0 bases from J, the junction contained 6 bases not matched to a gene. Germline loops: CDR1 SNHLY, CDR2 FYNNEI.

J is TRBJ2-7 and V is TRBV2; 7 nucleotides line up with TRBD1. Looked up from germline, CDR1 is SNHLY and CDR2 is FYNNEI. After removal of 3 bases from V and 3 bases from J, the junction contained 11 bases not matched to a gene. The CDR3 runs to 16 residues. CDR3 coding DNA: TGTGCCAGCAGTGACCCCGACAGGGACGAATTCTACGAGCAGTACTTC. This gives the protein CASSDPDRDEFYEQYF.

The J gene is TRBJ1-4, the V gene TRBV2; 8 positions match TRBD1. J was trimmed by 5 bases and V by 8 bases; bases with no gene match: 4. CDR3 length equals 13 residues. Germline-derived CDR1 and CDR2 are SNHLY and FYNNEI. The CDR3 DNA is TGTGCCAGCCGGTGGACAGGGAATGAAAAACTGTTTTTT. It codes for CASRWTGNEKLFF.

This clone was detected a few times. CDR3 DNA sequence: TGTGCCAGCAGCTTAGGGCAGGGGGCAGTAACTGAAGCTTTCTTT. It is translated as CASSLGQGAVTEAFF. The J gene is TRBJ1-1, the V gene TRBV7-2; 8 bases are a match to TRBD1. Germline trimming cut 1 base from V and 5 bases from J; bases unmatched to any gene: 6. Per germline, CDR1 SGHTA and CDR2 FQGNSA. The CDR3 consists of 15 residues.